What follows is one T cell receptor beta chain and its context. The CDR3 runs to 15 residues. Germline lookup yields CDR1 MGHDK and CDR2 SYGVNS. The V gene end was trimmed by 5 bases and the J gene end by 5 bases; junction bases not matched to a gene: 7. Method: immunoSEQ multiplex PCR; TCRdb's copy keeps in-frame clones and lacks some. Of approximately 320,000 clones listed, under 90% are singletons. The data derive from a study of blood T cell repertoires in COVID-19. This receptor was identified in a woman aged 25 to 39 with COVID-19, enrolled during active disease. The chain combines TRBV25-1 with TRBJ1-4, with TRBD1 matching 8 bases. The sample comprised peripheral blood. The CDR3 is CASSPRTGINEKLFF. The DNA for the CDR3 is TGTGCCAGCAGTCCCAGGACAGGGATAAATGAAAAACTGTTTTTT.